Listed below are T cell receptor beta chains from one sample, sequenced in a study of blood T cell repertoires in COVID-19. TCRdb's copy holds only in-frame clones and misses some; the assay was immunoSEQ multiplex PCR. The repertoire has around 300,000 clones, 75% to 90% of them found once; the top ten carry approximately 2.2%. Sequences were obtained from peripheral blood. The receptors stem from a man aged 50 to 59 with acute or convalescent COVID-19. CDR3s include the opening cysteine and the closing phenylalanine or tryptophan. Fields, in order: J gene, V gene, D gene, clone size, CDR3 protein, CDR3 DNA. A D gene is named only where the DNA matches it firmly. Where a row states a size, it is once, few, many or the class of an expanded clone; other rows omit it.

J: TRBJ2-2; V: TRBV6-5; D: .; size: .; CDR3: CASSYRAGPTGELFF; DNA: TGTGCCAGCAGTTACAGGGCGGGCCCCACCGGGGAGCTGTTTTTT
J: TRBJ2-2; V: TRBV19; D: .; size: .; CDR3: CASSLVDTSTGELFF; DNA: TGTGCCAGTAGTCTAGTGGACACATCCACCGGGGAGCTGTTTTTT
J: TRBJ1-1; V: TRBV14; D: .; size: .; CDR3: CASSRGLYEAFF; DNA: TGTGCCAGCAGCCGAGGACTGTACGAAGCTTTCTTT
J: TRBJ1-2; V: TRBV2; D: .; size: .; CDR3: CASSEGGDWRGYTF; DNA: TGTGCCAGCAGTGAGGGAGGTGACTGGAGGGGCTACACCTTC
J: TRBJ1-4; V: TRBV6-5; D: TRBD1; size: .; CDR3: CASSRLEGAGEKLFF; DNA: TGTGCCAGCAGTCGCCTCGAGGGGGCAGGTGAAAAACTGTTTTTT
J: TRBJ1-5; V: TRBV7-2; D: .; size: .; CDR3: CASSLAPRAYSNQPQHF; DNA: TGTGCCAGCAGCTTAGCCCCCAGGGCTTATAGCAATCAGCCCCAGCATTTT
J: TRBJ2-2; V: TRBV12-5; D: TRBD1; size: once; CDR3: CASGLGTAWELFF; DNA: TGTGCTAGTGGGCTCGGGACAGCGTGGGAGCTGTTTTTT
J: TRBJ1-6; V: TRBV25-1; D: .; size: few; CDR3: CASTPGPHSPLHF; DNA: TGTGCCAGCACCCCAGGGCCCCATTCACCCCTCCACTTT
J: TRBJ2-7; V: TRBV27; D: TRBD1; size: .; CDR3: CASSPRQGPSQYF; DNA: TGTGCCAGCAGTCCACGACAGGGGCCATCGCAGTACTTC
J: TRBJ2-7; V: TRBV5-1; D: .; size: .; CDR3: CASSLEWGRPYEQYF; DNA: TGCGCCAGCAGCTTGGAATGGGGCAGACCCTACGAGCAGTACTTC
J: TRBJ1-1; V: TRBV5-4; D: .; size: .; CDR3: CASSAGRGIGNTEAFF; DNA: TGTGCCAGCAGCGCCGGTCGGGGGATAGGGAACACTGAAGCTTTCTTT
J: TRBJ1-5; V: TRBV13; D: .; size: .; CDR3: CASSTYSNQPQHF; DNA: TGTGCCAGCAGCACTTATAGCAATCAGCCCCAGCATTTT
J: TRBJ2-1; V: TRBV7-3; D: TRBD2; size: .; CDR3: CASSLTTSDNEQFF; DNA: TGTGCCAGCAGCTTAACTACTAGCGACAATGAGCAGTTCTTC
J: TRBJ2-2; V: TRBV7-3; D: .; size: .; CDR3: CASSLGTNTGELFF; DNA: TGTGCCAGCAGCTTGGGCACCAACACCGGGGAGCTGTTTTTT
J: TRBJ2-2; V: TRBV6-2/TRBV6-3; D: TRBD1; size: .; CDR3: CASSPRQGYTGELFF; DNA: TGTGCCAGCAGCCCCCGACAGGGGTACACCGGGGAGCTGTTTTTT
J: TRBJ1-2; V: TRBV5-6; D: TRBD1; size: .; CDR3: CASRDRGVGYTF; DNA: TGTGCCAGCCGGGACAGGGGGGTTGGCTACACCTTC
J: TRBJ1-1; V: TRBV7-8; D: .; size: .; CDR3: CASSLDGRVTNTEAFF; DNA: TGTGCCAGCAGCTTAGATGGCAGGGTCACTAACACTGAAGCTTTCTTT
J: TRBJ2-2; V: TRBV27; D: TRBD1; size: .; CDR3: CASSLNRGLTNTGELFF; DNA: TGTGCCAGCAGTTTAAACAGGGGGTTAACGAACACCGGGGAGCTGTTTTTT